The clone carrying this T cell receptor (beta chain) has just a few counts. Its specificity is not known. Combining a sample-barcoded 5' primer with a J-beta primer mix, a second PCR ran for about 7 to 11 cycles. TCRdb redid the calling of the 5' RACE reads with MiXCR, one entry per CDR3 protein. This table holds 2 million or so distinct CDR3 sequences, about 50% found once. The entry originates in a study of blood T cells in healthy people across ages. The study, taken as a whole, reports: Donors of long life had a larger count of naive CD4+ cells and greater diversity than aged donors. Getting older went along with TCR beta diversity per million T cells dropping roughly linearly.

Donors ranged from roughly 6 to 90 years old and were healthy Caucasians in Russia. This CDR3 has 16 amino acids. V shed 6 bases, J shed 2 bases, and the junction held 11 bases outside the gene matches. The J gene is TRBJ2-3, the V gene TRBV12-3 or TRBV12-4, with 7 nucleotides matching TRBD1. The clonotype originates from a woman aged 40 to 50 in good health. What was sequenced was blood. The CDR3 DNA follows: TGTGCCAGCAGCCCACGTGGGGGACAGACCACAGATACGCAGTATTTT. Translation gives CASSPRGGQTTDTQYF.